This TCR beta chain was sequenced during a study of T cells in Graves' hyperthyroidism and ophthalmopathy. With V trimmed by 4 bases and J by 3 bases, 2 bases remained unmatched. This CDR3 comprises 13 residues. In germline, CDR1 is SNHLY, CDR2 FYNNEI. RNA transcripts served as the template for amplifying TCR beta CDR3 regions. HTBI primers were employed in a first-round RT-PCR of the TCR CDR3. TCRdb re-analysed the multiplex PCR reads in MiXCR, keeping a single row per CDR3 protein. The sample records about 290,000 distinct CDR3 sequences, approximately 13% being singletons. Exclusion followed for patients with uncontrolled infection, other autoimmune disease, pregnancy or lactation. Each diagnosis was grounded in clinical symptoms, serum thyroxine and TRAb, thyroid ultrasound, and orbital computed tomography. It was 8 to 10 ml of fresh peripheral blood that supplied the PBMCs. General study results and limits: Most expanded thyroid clonotypes above 0.001 recurred in blood.

This clonotype was seen many times. Its antigen is unidentified. The genes are TRBV2 and TRBJ2-5; 7 bases are a match to TRBD1. The specimen was blood. The sequence was collected from a woman in her forties with Graves' hyperthyroidism. The CDR3 region is CASSAGQKETQYF. Written as DNA, the CDR3 is TGTGCCAGCAGTGCGGGACAGAAAGAGACCCAGTACTTC.